This entry lists 7 T cell receptor beta chains sequenced from one sample in a study of cytomegalovirus exposure and HLA in healthy donors. Sequencing was performed with immunoSEQ multiplex PCR; in TCRdb, only in-frame clones are kept and a portion is missing. Of some 120,000 clones listed, 88% were seen once; the top ten hold approximately 1.5%. Sequencing input: PBMCs. The receptors come from a man between 25 and 39 years old in good health and CMV-seronegative.

The chain uses TRBV9 and TRBJ2-7; TRBD2 matches 7 bases. The CDR3 sequence is 14 residues long. In germline, CDR1 is SGDLS, CDR2 YYNGEE. The V gene end was trimmed by 0 bases and the J gene end by 1 base; junction bases not matched to a gene: 1. The CDR3, as DNA: TGTGCCAGCAGCGTAGTTAGCGGGTCCTACGAGCAGTACTTC. Protein: CASSVVSGSYEQYF.

The chain combines TRBV9 with TRBJ2-1; 9 bases agree with TRBD1. J lost 7 bases, V lost 2 bases, and 10 bases had no gene match. The V gene's germline CDR1 is SGDLS and CDR2 YYNGEE. The CDR3 is made up of 16 amino acids. CDR3 bases: TGTGCCAGCAGCGTTAGTGGGACAGGGCACGGTAATGAGCAGTTCTTC. Amino acids: CASSVSGTGHGNEQFF.

This clone was found once. The V gene is TRBV19, the J gene TRBJ2-1, with 10 bases fitting TRBD2. The ends lost 3 bases at V and 10 bases at J; junction bases unmatched: 6. The V gene's germline CDR1 is LNHDA and CDR2 SQIVND (reference sequence). The CDR3 has 14 amino acids. The CDR3 nucleotides read TGTGCCAGTAGTATTTCTAGCGGGAGCTGGGAGCAGTTCTTC. Translating gives CASSISSGSWEQFF.

V and J are TRBV5-1 and TRBJ2-7, with TRBD2 as a possible D gene (6 bases). V was shortened by 3 bases and J by 7 bases, with 20 bases between the two germline ends. This CDR3 contains 15 residues. Germline lookup yields CDR1 SGHRS and CDR2 YFSETQ. CDR3 loop: CASSSTSTGPREQYF. CDR3 DNA: TGCGCCAGCAGCTCAACTAGCACCGGGCCGAGAGAGCAGTACTTC. Supplemented by reference TRBV5-1 and TRBJ2-7, the full variable domain reads KAGVTQTPRYLIKTRGQQVTLSCSPISGHRSVSWYQQTPGQGLQFLFEYFSETQRNKGNFPGRFSGRQFSNSRSEMNVSTLELGDSALYLCASSSTSTGPREQYFGPGTRLTVT.

V usage is TRBV30 and J usage is TRBJ2-2; 7 positions match TRBD1. Per the germline V gene, CDR1 is GTSNPN and CDR2 is SVGIG (reference sequence). The V and J ends lost 8 bases and 4 bases, in that order; junction bases with no gene match: 4. The CDR3 totals 12 residues. Here the CDR3 DNA reads TGTGCCGAGGGACAGTCCACCGGGGAGCTGTTTTTT. This encodes CAEGQSTGELFF.

The J gene is TRBJ2-7, the V gene TRBV7-2; tentatively, D is TRBD2 (5 bases). The V gene lost 5 bases and the J gene lost 2 bases, with 13 bases spanning the gap. This CDR3 has 14 residues. The germline V gene has CDR1 SGHTA and CDR2 FQGNSA. Written as DNA, the CDR3 is TGTGCCAGCAGCCCCCGGACTGGCACCTACGAGCAGTACTTC. Translating it yields CASSPRTGTYEQYF.

The rearrangement joins TRBV30 to TRBJ2-5; D is ambiguous. The CDR3 sequence is 13 residues long. Trimming cost V 2 bases and J 1 base, with 8 bases left between them. Germline CDR1 and CDR2: GTSNPN and SVGIG (reference sequence). The CDR3 protein is CAWSLDIQETQYF. The CDR3 DNA reads as TGTGCCTGGAGTTTAGACATCCAAGAGACCCAGTACTTC.